A single sample gave rise to the 12 T cell receptor beta chains below, sequenced in a study of blood T cell repertoires in COVID-19. Produced via immunoSEQ multiplex PCR; TCRdb's table is partial and in-frame only. Altogether over 100,000 clones are present, 85% to 90% being singletons, with the ten largest covering 4.5% to 6%. The sample taken for sequencing was peripheral blood. The source of these receptors is a human donor in a cohort sampled during active COVID-19.

V usage is TRBV7-3 and J usage is TRBJ2-3; 7 nucleotides line up with TRBD1. Germline lookup yields CDR1 SGHTA and CDR2 FQGTGA. Trimming removed 4 bases from V and 2 bases from J; junction bases left unmatched: 9. CDR3 length: 16 amino acids. In nucleotides, the CDR3 is TGTGCCAGCAGCTCAACCGGGACAGAGATCACAGATACGCAGTATTTT. This encodes CASSSTGTEITDTQYF.

This rearrangement joins TRBV28 to TRBJ2-7; D is undetermined. The germline CDR1 and CDR2 sequences are MDHEN and SYDVKM. The CDR3 sequence is 12 residues long. Trimming left V 5 bases short and J 0 bases short, with 5 bases between. In DNA, the CDR3 is TGTGCCAGCAGTCTCCTCTCCTACGAGCAGTACTTC. Residues: CASSLLSYEQYF.

The chain joins TRBV15 to TRBJ2-5, with a tentative D call TRBD2 (5 bases). CDR3 length: 14 residues. CDR1 and CDR2 from the germline V gene are LNHNV and YYDKDF (reference sequence). The V end lost 4 bases, the J end lost 2 bases, and 11 bases lay between the germline ends. For the CDR3, the DNA is TGTGCCACCAGCAATGCCCCGGGACAAGAGACCCAGTACTTC. This gives the protein CATSNAPGQETQYF.

The V call is TRBV19, the J call TRBJ1-1; D gene ambiguous. The CDR3 extends over 14 amino acids. V lost 7 bases and J lost 6, with 18 bases in between. Germline loops: CDR1 LNHDA, CDR2 SQIVND (reference sequence). The CDR3 reads CASTSLGYESEAFF. In DNA, the CDR3 is TGTGCCAGTACCTCGCTAGGTTATGAATCTGAAGCTTTCTTT.

The CDR3 nucleotides are TGTGCCAGCAGTGCACAGGGGGCCTACTATGGCTACACCTTC. Translating it yields CASSAQGAYYGYTF. The chain has TRBV2 and TRBJ1-2; 9 bases match TRBD1. From germline, CDR1 is SNHLY and CDR2 FYNNEI. The CDR3 loop spans 14 amino acids. V dropped 4 bases and J dropped 3; count of bases not matched to a gene: 3.

This rearrangement joins TRBV15 to TRBJ2-1; 7 nucleotides agree with TRBD1. Germline assignment: CDR1 LNHNV and CDR2 YYDKDF (reference sequence). J was trimmed by 2 bases and V by 0 bases; bases with no gene match: 7. This CDR3 has 17 amino acids. The DNA of the CDR3 is TGTGCCACCAGCAGAGATACGCGAGACAGGGCCTACAATGAGCAGTTCTTC. This encodes CATSRDTRDRAYNEQFF.

The J gene is TRBJ2-2, the V gene TRBV9; 11 bases line up with TRBD2. This CDR3 is 16 amino acids long. Germline CDR1 reads SGDLS; CDR2 reads YYNGEE. V lost 0 bases to trimming and J lost 4 bases; unmatched junction nucleotides: 2. CDR3 in amino acids: CASSVGLAGGTGELFF. The CDR3 DNA sequence: TGTGCCAGCAGCGTAGGGCTAGCGGGGGGCACCGGGGAGCTGTTTTTT.

The chain couples TRBV14 to TRBJ2-3; 7 bases are a match to TRBD2. Germline V gene sequence: CDR1 SGHDN, CDR2 FVKESK. V shed 4 bases and J 0 bases; nucleotides not matched to a gene: 7. This CDR3 is built from 16 residues. CDR3 sequence reads: CASSRGGGRSTDTQYF. In nucleotides, the CDR3 is TGTGCCAGCAGCCGTGGGGGAGGGCGGAGCACAGATACGCAGTATTTT.

The chain links TRBV28 to TRBJ2-7; 11 nucleotides line up with TRBD1. The V gene end was trimmed by 4 bases and the J gene end by 0 bases; junction bases not matched to a gene: 5. CDR1 and CDR2 (germline): MDHEN, SYDVKM. The CDR3 consists of 16 residues. The CDR3 here is CASSSAGTGGSYEQYF. Written as DNA, the CDR3 is TGTGCCAGCAGTTCCGCCGGGACAGGGGGCTCCTACGAGCAGTACTTC.

The V and J genes are TRBV5-6 and TRBJ2-2, with TRBD2 matching 12 bases. Germline loops: CDR1 SGHDT, CDR2 YYEEEE. This CDR3 region has 17 residues. The ends lost 2 bases at V and 4 bases at J; junction bases unmatched: 6. This CDR3 reads CASSLRTSGASTGELFF. CDR3 nucleotides: TGTGCCAGCAGCTTACGGACTAGCGGGGCAAGCACCGGGGAGCTGTTTTTT. The full variable domain, in which reference TRBV5-6 and TRBJ2-2 provide the parts outside the CDR3, is DAGVTQSPTHLIKTRGQQVTLRCSPKSGHDTVSWYQQALGQGPQFIFQYYEEEERQRGNFPDRFSGHQFPNYSSELNVNALLLGDSALYLCASSLRTSGASTGELFFGEGSRLTVL.

This chain joins TRBV28 and TRBJ1-4, with 10 nucleotides matching TRBD1. With V trimmed by 2 bases and J by 8 bases, 11 bases remained unmatched. CDR3 length: 17 residues. Germline CDR1 reads MDHEN; CDR2 reads SYDVKM. CDR3 coding DNA: TGTGCCAGCAGTTTACCGGGACAGGGGAAGGGAGCCGAAAAACTGTTTTTT. It is translated as CASSLPGQGKGAEKLFF.

J is TRBJ2-7 and V is TRBV6-6; the D gene is possibly TRBD1 (5 bases). Germline V gene sequence: CDR1 MNHNY, CDR2 SVGAGI (reference sequence). V lost 10 bases, J lost 0 bases, and 22 bases lay in between. CDR3 length equals 16 residues. The CDR3 nucleotides read TGTGCCACCGAGCAGTCGTCCCGACAGTACTCCTACGAGCAGTACTTC. Translating it yields CATEQSSRQYSYEQYF.